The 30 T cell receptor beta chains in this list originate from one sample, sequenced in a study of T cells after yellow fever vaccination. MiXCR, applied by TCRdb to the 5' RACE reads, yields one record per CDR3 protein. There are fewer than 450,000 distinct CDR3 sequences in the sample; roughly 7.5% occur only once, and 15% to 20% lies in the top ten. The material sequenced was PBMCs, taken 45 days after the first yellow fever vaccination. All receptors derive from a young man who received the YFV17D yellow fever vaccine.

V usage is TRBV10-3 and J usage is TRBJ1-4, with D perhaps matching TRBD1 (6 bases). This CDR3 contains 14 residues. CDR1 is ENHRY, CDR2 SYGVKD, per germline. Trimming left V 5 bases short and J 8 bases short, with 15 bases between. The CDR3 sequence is CAISNTDSREKLFF. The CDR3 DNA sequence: TGTGCCATCAGTAACACGGACAGCCGGGAAAAACTGTTTTTT.

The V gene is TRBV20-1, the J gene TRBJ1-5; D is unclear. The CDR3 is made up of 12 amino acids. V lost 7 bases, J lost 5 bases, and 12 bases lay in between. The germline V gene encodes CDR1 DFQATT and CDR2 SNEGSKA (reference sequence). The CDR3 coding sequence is TGCAGTGGATCTATCGGGGATCAGCCCCAGCATTTT. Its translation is CSGSIGDQPQHF.

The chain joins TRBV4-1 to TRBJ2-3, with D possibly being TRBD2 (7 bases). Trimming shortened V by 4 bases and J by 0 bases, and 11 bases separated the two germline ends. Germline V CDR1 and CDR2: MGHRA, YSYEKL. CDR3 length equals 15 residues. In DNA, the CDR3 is TGCGCCAGCAGCCGTAGGGGGGGGAGCACAGATACGCAGTATTTT. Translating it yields CASSRRGGSTDTQYF.

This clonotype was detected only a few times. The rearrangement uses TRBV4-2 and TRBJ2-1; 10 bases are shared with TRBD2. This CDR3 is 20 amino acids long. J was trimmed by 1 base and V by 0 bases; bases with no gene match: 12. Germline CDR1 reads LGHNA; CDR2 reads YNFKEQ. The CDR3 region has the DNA TGTGCCAGCAGCCAAGAAGAAATGACTAGCGGGCTACTTTCCTACAATGAGCAGTTCTTC. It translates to CASSQEEMTSGLLSYNEQFF.

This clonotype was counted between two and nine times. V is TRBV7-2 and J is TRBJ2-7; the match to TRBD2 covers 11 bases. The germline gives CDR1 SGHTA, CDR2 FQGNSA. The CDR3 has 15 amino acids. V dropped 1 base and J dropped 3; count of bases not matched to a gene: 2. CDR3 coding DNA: TGTGCCAGCAGCTTAGTTACTAGCGGGGGCTACGAGCAGTACGTC. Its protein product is CASSLVTSGGYEQYV.

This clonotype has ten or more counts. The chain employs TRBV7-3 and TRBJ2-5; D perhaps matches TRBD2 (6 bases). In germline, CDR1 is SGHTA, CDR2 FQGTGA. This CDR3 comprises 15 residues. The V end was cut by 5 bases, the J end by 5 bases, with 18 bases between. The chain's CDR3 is CASSPEGQGGETQYF. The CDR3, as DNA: TGTGCCAGCAGCCCCGAGGGTCAGGGAGGTGAGACCCAGTACTTC.

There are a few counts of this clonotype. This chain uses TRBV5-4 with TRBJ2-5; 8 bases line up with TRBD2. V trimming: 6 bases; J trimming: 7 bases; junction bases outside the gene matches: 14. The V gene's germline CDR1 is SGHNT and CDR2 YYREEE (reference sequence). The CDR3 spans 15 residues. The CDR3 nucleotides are TGTGCCAGCACACCGGGGGGGGTAGCCCCGGGGACCCAGTACTTC. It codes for CASTPGGVAPGTQYF.

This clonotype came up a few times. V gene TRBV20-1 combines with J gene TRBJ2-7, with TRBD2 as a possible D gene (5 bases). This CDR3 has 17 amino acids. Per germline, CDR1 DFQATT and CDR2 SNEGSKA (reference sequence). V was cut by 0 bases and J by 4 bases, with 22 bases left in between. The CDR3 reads CSARDQVEGALPYEQYF. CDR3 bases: TGCAGTGCTAGAGATCAGGTCGAGGGCGCCCTTCCGTACGAGCAGTACTTC.

In nucleotides, the CDR3 is TGTGCCAGCAGGAGTGAACGGGGGCGACACGAGCAGTACGTC. Its translation: CASRSERGRHEQYV. This sequence joins TRBV2 and TRBJ2-7; D tentatively reads TRBD1 or TRBD2 (6 bases each). V shed 6 bases and J shed 5 bases, with 17 bases lying between them. Germline V gene sequence: CDR1 SNHLY, CDR2 FYNNEI. This CDR3 is built from 14 residues.

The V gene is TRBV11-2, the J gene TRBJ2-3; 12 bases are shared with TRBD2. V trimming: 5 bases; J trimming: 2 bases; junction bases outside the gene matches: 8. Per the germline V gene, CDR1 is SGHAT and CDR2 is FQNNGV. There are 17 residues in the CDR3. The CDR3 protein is CASSRGLAGGYTDTQYF. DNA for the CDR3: TGTGCCAGCAGCCGTGGGCTAGCGGGGGGGTACACAGATACGCAGTATTTT.

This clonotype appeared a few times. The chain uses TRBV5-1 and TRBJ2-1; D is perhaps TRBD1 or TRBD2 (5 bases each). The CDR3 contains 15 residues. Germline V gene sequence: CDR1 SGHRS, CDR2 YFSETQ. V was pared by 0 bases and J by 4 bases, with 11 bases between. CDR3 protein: CASSLEAWGYNEQFF. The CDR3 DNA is TGCGCCAGCAGCTTGGAGGCATGGGGGTACAATGAGCAGTTCTTC.

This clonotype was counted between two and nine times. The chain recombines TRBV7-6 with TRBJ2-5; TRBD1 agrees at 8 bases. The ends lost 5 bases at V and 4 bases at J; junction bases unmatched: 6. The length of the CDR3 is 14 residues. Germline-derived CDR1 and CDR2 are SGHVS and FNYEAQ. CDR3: CASSPPTGVETQYF. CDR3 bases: TGTGCCAGCAGCCCTCCGACAGGGGTAGAGACCCAGTACTTC.

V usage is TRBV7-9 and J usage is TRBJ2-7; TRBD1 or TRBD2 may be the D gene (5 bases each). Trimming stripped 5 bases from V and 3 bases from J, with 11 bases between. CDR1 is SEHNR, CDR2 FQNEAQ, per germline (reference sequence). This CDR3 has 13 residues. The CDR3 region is CASSPGPSYEQYV. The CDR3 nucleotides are TGTGCCAGCAGCCCGGGACCGAGCTACGAGCAGTACGTC.

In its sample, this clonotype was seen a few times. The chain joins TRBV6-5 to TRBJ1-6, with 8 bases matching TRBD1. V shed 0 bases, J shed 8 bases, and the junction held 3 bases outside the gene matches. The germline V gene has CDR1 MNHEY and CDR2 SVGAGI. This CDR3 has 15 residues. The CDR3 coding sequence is TGTGCCAGCAGTTACTCGACAGGGGAGGATTCACCCCTCCACTTT. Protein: CASSYSTGEDSPLHF.

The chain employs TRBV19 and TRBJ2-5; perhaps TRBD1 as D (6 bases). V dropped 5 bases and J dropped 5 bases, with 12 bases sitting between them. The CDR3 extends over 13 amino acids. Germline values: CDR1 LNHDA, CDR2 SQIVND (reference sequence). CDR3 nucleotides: TGTGCCAGTAGTCAAGGGGGTCGGGAGACCCAGTACTTC. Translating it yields CASSQGGRETQYF. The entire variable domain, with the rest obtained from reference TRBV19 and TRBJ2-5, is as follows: DGGITQSPKYLFRKEGQNVTLSCEQNLNHDAMYWYRQDPGQGLRLIYYSQIVNDFQKGDIAEGYSVSREKKESFPLTVTSAQKNPTAFYLCASSQGGRETQYFGPGTRLLVL.

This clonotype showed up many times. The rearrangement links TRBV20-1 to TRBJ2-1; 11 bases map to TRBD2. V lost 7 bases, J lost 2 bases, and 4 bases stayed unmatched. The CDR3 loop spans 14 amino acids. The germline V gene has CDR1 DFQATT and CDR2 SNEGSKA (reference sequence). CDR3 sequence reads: CSVLSGGAYNEQFF. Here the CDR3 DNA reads TGCAGTGTTCTTAGCGGGGGGGCCTACAATGAGCAGTTCTTC.

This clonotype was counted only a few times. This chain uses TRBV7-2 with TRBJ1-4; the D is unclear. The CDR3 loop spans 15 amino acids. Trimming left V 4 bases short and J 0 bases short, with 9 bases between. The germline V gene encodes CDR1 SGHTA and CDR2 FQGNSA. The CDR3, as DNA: TGTGCCAGCAGCTGGAGAGGCTCAACTAATGAAAAACTGTTTTTT. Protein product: CASSWRGSTNEKLFF.

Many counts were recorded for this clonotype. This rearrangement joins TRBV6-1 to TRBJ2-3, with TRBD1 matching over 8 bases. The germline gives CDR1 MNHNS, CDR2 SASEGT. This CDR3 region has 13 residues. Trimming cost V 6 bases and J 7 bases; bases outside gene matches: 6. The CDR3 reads CASRRQGWNTQYF. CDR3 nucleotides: TGTGCCAGCAGGAGACAGGGGTGGAATACGCAGTATTTT.

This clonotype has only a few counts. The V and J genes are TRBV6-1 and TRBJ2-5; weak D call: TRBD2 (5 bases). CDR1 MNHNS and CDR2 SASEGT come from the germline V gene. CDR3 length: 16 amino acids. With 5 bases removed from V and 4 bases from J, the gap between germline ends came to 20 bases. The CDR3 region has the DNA TGTGCCAGCAGTCCCCGGTTAGCGCCCTCGGTAGAGACCCAGTACTTC. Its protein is CASSPRLAPSVETQYF.

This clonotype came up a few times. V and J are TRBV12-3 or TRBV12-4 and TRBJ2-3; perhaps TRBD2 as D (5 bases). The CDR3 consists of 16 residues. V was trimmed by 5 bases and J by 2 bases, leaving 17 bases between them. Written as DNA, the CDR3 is TGTGCCAGCAGTGCTTGGACTCCCCTAAACACAGATACGCAGTATTTT. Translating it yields CASSAWTPLNTDTQYF.

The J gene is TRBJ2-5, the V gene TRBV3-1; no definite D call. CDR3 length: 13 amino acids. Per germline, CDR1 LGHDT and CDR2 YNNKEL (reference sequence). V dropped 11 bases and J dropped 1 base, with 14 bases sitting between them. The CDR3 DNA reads TGTGCCTCCTGCAACGAGACCCAAGAGACCCAGTACTTC. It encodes CASCNETQETQYF.

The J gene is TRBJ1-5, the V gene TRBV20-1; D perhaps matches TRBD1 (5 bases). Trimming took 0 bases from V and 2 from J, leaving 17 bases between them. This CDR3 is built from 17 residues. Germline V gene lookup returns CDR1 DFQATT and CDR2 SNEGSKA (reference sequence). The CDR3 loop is CSARESLGAQGNQPQHF. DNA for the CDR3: TGCAGTGCTAGAGAATCGCTAGGGGCACAGGGCAATCAGCCCCAGCATTTT.

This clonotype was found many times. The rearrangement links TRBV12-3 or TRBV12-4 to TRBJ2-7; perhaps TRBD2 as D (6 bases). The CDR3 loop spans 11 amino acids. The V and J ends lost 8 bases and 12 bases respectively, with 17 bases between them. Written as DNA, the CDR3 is TGTGCCAGCGGAGGCCGGGGGTATTCGTACTTC. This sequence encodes CASGGRGYSYF.

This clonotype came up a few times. In DNA form, the CDR3 reads TGCGCCAGCAACCCGAGGACTGGCGAGACCCAGTACTTC. This encodes CASNPRTGETQYF. The rearrangement uses TRBV5-1 and TRBJ2-5; weak D call: TRBD2 (5 bases). Germline V lookup: CDR1 SGHRS, CDR2 YFSETQ. CDR3 size: 13 residues. The V and J ends lost 6 bases and 5 bases respectively, with 14 bases between them.

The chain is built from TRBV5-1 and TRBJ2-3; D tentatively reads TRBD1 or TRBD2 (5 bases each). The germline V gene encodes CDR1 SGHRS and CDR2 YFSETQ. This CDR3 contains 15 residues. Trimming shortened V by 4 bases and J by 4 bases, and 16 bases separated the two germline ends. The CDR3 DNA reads TGCGCCAGCAGCAACTCGGAGGTGGGGGCAGATACGCAGTATTTT. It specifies CASSNSEVGADTQYF.

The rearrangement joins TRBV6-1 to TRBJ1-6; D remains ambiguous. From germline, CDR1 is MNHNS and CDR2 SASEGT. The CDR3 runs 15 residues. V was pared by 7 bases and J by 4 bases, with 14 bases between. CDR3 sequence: CASMQQRYYNSPLHF. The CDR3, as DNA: TGTGCCAGCATGCAACAGAGATATTATAATTCACCCCTCCACTTT.

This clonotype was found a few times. The CDR3 loop is CASSGGRYTIYF. In DNA form, the CDR3 reads TGCGCCAGCAGTGGTGGCCGCTACACCATATATTTT. This rearrangement joins TRBV10-2 to TRBJ1-3, with D hard to call. There are 12 residues in the CDR3. Germline-derived CDR1 and CDR2 are WSHSY and SAAADI. V shed 4 bases and J shed 8 bases, with 9 bases lying between them.

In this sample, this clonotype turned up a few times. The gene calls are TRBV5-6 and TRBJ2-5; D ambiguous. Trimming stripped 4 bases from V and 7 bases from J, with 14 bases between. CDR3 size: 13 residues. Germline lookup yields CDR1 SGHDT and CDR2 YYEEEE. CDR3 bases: TGTGCCAGCAGCACGACTCTTTCTGGGACCCAGTACTTC. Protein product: CASSTTLSGTQYF.

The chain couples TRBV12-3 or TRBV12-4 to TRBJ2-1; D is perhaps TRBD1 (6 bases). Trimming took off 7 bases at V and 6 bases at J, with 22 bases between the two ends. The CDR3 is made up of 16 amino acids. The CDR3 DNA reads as TGTGCCAGCACAGATCATGGGGGCGGTACACCCAATGAGCAGTTCTTC. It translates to CASTDHGGGTPNEQFF.

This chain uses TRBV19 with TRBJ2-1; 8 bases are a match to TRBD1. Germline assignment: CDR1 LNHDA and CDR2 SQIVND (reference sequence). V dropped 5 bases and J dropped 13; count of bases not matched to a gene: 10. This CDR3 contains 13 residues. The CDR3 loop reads CASSDTTGTGQFF. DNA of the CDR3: TGTGCCAGTAGTGATACCACCGGGACAGGTCAGTTCTTC.